The sequence of this T cell receptor (beta chain) was determined in a study of cytomegalovirus exposure and HLA in healthy donors. The V end was cut by 1 base, the J end by 4 bases, with 12 bases between. The CDR3 is 15 residues long. CDR1 is SEHNR, CDR2 FQNEAQ, per germline (reference sequence). PCR involved 60 Vbeta and 13 Jbeta primers. Sequenced by immunoSEQ multiplex PCR; TCRdb stores in-frame clones only, minus some. The profile covers 90,000 to 140,000 clones, with under 85% appearing a single time and about 5.9% taken by the ten largest. This clonotype was obtained from a man between 18 and 29 years old in good health and CMV-seronegative. Sequenced input: PBMCs. J is TRBJ2-3 and V is TRBV7-9; no reliable D call. CDR3 in DNA: TGTGCCAGCAGCTTAGTTCGTAGTATCCCAGATACGCAGTATTTT. Amino acids: CASSLVRSIPDTQYF.